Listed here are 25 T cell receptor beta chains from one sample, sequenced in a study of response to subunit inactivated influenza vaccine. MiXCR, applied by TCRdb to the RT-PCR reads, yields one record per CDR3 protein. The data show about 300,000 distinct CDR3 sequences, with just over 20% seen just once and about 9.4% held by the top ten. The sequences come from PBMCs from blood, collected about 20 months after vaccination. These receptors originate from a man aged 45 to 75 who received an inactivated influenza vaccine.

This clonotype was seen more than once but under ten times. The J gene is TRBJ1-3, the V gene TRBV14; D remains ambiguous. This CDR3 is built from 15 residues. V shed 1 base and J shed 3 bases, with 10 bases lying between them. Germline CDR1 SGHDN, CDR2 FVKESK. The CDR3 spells CASSQGGRSGNTIYF. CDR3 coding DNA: TGTGCCAGCAGCCAAGGGGGTCGGAGTGGAAACACCATATATTTT.

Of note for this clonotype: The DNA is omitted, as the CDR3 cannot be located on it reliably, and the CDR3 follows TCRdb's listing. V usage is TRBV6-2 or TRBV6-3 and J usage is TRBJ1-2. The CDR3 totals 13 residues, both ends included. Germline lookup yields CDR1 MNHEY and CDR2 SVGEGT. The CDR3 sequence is CASSSSVVYGYTF.

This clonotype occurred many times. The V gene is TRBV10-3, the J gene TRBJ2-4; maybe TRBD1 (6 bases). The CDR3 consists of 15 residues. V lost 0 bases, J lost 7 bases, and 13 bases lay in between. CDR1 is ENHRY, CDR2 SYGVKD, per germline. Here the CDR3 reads CAISESVGGINIQYF. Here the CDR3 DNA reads TGTGCCATCAGTGAGTCGGTAGGGGGTATTAACATTCAGTACTTC.

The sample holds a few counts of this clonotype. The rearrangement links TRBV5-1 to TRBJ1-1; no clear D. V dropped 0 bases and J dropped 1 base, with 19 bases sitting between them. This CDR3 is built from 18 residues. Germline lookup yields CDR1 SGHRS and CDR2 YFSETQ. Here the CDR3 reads CASSLGLGRLRGNTEAFF. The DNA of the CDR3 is TGCGCCAGCAGCTTGGGACTCGGACGGCTCCGGGGGAACACTGAAGCTTTCTTT. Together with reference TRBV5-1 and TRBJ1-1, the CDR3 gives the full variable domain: KAGVTQTPRYLIKTRGQQVTLSCSPISGHRSVSWYQQTPGQGLQFLFEYFSETQRNKGNFPGRFSGRQFSNSRSEMNVSTLELGDSALYLCASSLGLGRLRGNTEAFFGQGTRLTVV.

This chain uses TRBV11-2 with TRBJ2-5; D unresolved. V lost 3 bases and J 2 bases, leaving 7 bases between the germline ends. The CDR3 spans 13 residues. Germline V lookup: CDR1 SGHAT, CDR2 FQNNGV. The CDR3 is CASSLEYQETQYF. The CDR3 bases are TGTGCCAGCAGCTTGGAGTATCAAGAGACCCAGTACTTC.

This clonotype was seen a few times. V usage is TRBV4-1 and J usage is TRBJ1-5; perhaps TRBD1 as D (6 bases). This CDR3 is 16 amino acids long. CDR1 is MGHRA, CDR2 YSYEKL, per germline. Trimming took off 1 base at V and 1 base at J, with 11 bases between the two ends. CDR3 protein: CASSQVSQGSNQPQHF. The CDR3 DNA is TGCGCCAGCAGCCAAGTATCCCAGGGGAGCAATCAGCCCCAGCATTTT.

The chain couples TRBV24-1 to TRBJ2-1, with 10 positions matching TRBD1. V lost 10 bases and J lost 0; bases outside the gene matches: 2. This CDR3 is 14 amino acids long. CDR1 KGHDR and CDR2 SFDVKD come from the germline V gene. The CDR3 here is CATGQGSSYNEQFF. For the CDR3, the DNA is TGTGCCACGGGACAGGGGAGCTCCTACAATGAGCAGTTCTTC.

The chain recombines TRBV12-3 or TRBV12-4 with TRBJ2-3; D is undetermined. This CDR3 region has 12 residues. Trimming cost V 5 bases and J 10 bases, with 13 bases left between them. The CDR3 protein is CASSPQPTPQYF. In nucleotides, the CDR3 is TGTGCCAGCAGTCCCCAGCCGACCCCGCAGTATTTT.

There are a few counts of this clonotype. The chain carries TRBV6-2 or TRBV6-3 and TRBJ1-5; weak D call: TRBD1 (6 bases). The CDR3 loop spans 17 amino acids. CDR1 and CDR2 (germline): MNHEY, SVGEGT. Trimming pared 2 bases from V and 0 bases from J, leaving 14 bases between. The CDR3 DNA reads TGTGCCAGCAGTTACGCTCCGGGACAAGATAGCAATCAGCCCCAGCATTTT. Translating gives CASSYAPGQDSNQPQHF.

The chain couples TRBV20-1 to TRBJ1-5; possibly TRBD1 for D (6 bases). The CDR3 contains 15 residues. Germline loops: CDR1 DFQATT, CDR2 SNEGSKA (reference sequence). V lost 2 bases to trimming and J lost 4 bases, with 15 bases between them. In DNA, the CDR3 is TGCAGTGCTAGACCACAGGGCCCCTTTAATCAGCCCCAGCATTTT. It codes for CSARPQGPFNQPQHF.

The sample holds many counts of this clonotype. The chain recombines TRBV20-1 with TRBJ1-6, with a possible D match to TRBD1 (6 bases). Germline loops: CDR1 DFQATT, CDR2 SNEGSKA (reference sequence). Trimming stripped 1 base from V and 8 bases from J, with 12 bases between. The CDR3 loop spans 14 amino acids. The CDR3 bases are TGCAGTGCTAGAGGTGCAGGGGCTGATTCACCCCTCCACTTT. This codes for CSARGAGADSPLHF.

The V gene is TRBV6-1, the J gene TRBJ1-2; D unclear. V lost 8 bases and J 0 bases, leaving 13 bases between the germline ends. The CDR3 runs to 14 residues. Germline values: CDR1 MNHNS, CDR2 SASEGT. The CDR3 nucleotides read TGTGCCAGCCGGGAGCCAGGATCTAACTATGGCTACACCTTC. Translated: CASREPGSNYGYTF.

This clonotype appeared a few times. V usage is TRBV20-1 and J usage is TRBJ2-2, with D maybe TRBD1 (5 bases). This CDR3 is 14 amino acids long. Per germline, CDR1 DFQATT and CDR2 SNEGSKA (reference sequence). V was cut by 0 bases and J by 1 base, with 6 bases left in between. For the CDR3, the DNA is TGCAGTGCTAGAGAAACAGGGAACACCGGGGAGCTGTTTTTT. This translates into CSARETGNTGELFF.

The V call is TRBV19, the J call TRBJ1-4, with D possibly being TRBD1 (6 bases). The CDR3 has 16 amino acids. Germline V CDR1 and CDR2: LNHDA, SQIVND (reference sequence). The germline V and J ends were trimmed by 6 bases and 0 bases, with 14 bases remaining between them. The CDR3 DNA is TGTGCCAGTAGCCCTTTCGACAGGACAACTAATGAAAAACTGTTTTTT. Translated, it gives CASSPFDRTTNEKLFF.

CDR3: CSARGDGASRYNEQFF. CDR3 DNA: TGCAGTGCTAGAGGGGACGGAGCTTCTCGTTACAATGAGCAGTTCTTC. The chain employs TRBV20-1 and TRBJ2-1; D is tentatively TRBD1 or TRBD2 (5 bases each). CDR3 length equals 16 residues. Germline V CDR1 and CDR2: DFQATT, SNEGSKA (reference sequence). V lost 1 base and J lost 4, with 17 bases in between.

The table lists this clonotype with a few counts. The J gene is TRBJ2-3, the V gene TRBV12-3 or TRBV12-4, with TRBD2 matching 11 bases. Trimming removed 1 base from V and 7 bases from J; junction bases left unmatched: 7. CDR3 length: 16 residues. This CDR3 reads CASSLVRLAGRNTQYF. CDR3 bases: TGTGCCAGCAGTTTAGTCCGACTAGCGGGGAGAAATACGCAGTATTTT.

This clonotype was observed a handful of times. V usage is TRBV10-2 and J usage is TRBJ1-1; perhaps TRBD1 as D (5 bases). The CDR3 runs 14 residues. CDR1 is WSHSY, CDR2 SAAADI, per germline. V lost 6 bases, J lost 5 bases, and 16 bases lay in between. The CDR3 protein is CASSELGDRTEAFF. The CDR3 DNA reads TGCGCCAGCAGCGAACTAGGGGATCGTACTGAAGCTTTCTTT.

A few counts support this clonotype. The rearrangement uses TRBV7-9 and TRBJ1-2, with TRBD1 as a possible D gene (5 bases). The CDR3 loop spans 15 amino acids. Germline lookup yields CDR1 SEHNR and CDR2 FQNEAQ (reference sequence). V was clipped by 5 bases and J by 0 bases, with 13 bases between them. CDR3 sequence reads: CASSLFDSTNYGYTF. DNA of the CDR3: TGTGCCAGCAGCCTTTTTGACAGCACTAACTATGGCTACACCTTC.

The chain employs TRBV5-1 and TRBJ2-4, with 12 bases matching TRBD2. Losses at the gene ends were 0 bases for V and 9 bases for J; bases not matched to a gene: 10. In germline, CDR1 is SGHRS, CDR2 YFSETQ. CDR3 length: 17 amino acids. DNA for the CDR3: TGCGCCAGCAGCTTGGCGCCTAGCGGGGGGGCCTCGGTCATTCAGTACTTC. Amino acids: CASSLAPSGGASVIQYF.

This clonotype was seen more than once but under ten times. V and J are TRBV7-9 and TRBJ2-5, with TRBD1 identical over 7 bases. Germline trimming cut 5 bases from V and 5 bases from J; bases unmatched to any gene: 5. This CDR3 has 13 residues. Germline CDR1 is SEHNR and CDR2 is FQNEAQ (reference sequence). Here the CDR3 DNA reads TGTGCCAGCAGCGGGACAGTGGGGGAGACCCAGTACTTC. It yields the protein CASSGTVGETQYF.

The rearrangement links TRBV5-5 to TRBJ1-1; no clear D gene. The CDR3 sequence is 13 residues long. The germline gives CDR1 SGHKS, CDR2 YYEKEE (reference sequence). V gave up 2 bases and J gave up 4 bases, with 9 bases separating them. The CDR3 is CASSFAPGTEAFF. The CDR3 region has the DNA TGTGCCAGCAGCTTCGCTCCGGGCACTGAAGCTTTCTTT.

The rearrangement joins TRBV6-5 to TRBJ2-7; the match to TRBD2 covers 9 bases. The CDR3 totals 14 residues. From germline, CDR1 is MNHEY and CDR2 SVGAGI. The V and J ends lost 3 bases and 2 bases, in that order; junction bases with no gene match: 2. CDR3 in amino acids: CASSYLAGTYEQYF. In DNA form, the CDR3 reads TGTGCCAGCAGTTATCTAGCGGGAACCTACGAGCAGTACTTC.

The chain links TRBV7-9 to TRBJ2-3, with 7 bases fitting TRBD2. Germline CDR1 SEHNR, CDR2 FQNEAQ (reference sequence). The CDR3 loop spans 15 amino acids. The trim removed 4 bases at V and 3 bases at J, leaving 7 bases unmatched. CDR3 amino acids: CASSSRRGDTDTQYF. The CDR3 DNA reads TGTGCCAGCAGCTCACGACGGGGGGATACAGATACGCAGTATTTT. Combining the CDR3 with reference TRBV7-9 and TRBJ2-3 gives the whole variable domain DTGVSQNPRHKITKRGQNVTFRCDPISEHNRLYWYRQTLGQGPEFLTYFQNEAQLEKSRLLSDRFSAERPKGSFSTLEIQRTEQGDSAMYLCASSSRRGDTDTQYFGPGTRLTVL.

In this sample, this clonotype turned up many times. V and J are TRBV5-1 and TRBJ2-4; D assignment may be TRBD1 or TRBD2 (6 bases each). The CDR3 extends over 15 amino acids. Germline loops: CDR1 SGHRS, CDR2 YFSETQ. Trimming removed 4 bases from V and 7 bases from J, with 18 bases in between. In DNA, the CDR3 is TGCGCCAGCAGCCCCGACGGGGGCAGGGATAACATTCAGTACTTC. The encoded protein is CASSPDGGRDNIQYF.

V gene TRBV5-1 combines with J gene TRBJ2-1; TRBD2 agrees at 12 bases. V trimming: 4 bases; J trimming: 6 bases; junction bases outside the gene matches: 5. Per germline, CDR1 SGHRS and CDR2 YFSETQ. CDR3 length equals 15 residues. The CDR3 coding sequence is TGCGCCAGCAGCATTCTAGCGGGGGGGCCCAATGAGCAGTTCTTC. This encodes CASSILAGGPNEQFF. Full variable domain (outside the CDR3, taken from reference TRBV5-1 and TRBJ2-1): KAGVTQTPRYLIKTRGQQVTLSCSPISGHRSVSWYQQTPGQGLQFLFEYFSETQRNKGNFPGRFSGRQFSNSRSEMNVSTLELGDSALYLCASSILAGGPNEQFFGPGTRLTVL.